This T cell receptor beta chain appears in the sequencing data of a study of T cell responses to AZD1222 COVID-19 vaccine. Whole-study context: Pooled samples include second doses given at about 4 or 12 weeks. General study findings and limits: Spike-specific TCRs gained breadth and depth after people received two AZD1222 doses. Only a handful of AZD1222 recipients tested seropositive at baseline.

V shed 4 bases, J shed 2 bases, and the junction held 2 bases outside the gene matches. Germline CDR1 is MNHEY and CDR2 is SVGAGI. The CDR3 sequence is 14 residues long. In the case of this clone: Its antigen remains unidentified.

The data were produced by immunoSEQ multiplex PCR, yet TCRdb's version contains in-frame clones alone and is incomplete. The table shows around 120,000 clones, with around 90% occurring only once. The input for sequencing was peripheral blood, taken on day 0 of AZD1222 vaccination. The source is an adult in good health. The chain combines TRBV6-5 with TRBJ1-1, with TRBD1 matching over 9 bases. CDR3 region: CASSWDRDNTEAFF. The CDR3 coding sequence is TGTGCCAGCAGTTGGGACAGGGACAACACTGAAGCTTTCTTT.